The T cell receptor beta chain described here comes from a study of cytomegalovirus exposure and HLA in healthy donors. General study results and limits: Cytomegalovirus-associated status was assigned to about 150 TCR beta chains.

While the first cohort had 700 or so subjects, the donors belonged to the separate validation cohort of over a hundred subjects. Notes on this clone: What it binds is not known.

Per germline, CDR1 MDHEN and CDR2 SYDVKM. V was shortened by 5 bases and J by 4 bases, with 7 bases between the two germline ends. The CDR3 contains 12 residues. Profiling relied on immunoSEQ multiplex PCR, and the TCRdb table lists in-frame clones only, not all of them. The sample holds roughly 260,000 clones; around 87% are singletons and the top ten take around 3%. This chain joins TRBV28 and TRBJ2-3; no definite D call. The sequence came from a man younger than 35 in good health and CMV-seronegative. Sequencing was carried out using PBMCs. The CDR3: CASSRLPDTQYF. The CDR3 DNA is TGTGCCAGCAGTCGACTTCCAGATACGCAGTATTTT.